Following are 12 T cell receptor beta chains from one sample sequenced in a study of blood T cell repertoires in COVID-19. Generated by immunoSEQ multiplex PCR, the TCRdb table keeps only in-frame clones and is missing some. The sample records approximately 35,000 clones, 75% to 85% being singletons. Sequencing was done on a sample of peripheral blood. The receptors were sampled from a human donor in a cohort sampled during active COVID-19.

The chain uses TRBV19 and TRBJ2-1; tentatively, D is TRBD2 (7 bases). V gave up 5 bases and J gave up 0 bases, with 14 bases separating them. The CDR3 totals 16 residues. CDR1 is LNHDA and CDR2 is SQIVND in the germline V gene (reference sequence). CDR3 in DNA: TGTGCCAGTAGTCGGGGGGCGGGGCCCTCCTACAATGAGCAGTTCTTC. It specifies CASSRGAGPSYNEQFF.

This chain uses TRBV28 with TRBJ1-2; the match to TRBD1 covers 9 bases. V was pared by 2 bases and J by 8 bases, with 6 bases of the junction left unmatched. Germline-derived CDR1 and CDR2 are MDHEN and SYDVKM. The CDR3 length is 14 residues. The CDR3 loop is CASSLAGQGRGYTF. The CDR3 DNA reads as TGTGCCAGCAGTTTAGCGGGACAGGGCCGCGGCTACACCTTC.

V usage is TRBV6-5 and J usage is TRBJ2-7; 7 bases map to TRBD1. The CDR3 is 14 residues long. The V segment lost 4 bases and the J segment 6 bases; nucleotides outside the gene matches: 9. CDR1 MNHEY and CDR2 SVGAGI come from the germline V gene. As DNA, the CDR3 is TGTGCCAGCAGTTCGACAGGGTCTGCCCGCGAGCAGTACTTC. Protein product: CASSSTGSAREQYF.

The rearrangement links TRBV7-8 to TRBJ2-6, with TRBD1 identical over 11 bases. The CDR3 extends over 18 amino acids. Germline V gene sequence: CDR1 SGHVS, CDR2 FQNEAQ. V shed 0 bases and J 3 bases; nucleotides not matched to a gene: 4. The CDR3 sequence is CASSLARDRGNGANVLTF. For the CDR3, the DNA is TGTGCCAGCAGCTTAGCGAGGGACAGGGGGAATGGGGCCAACGTCCTGACTTTC.

The chain recombines TRBV18 with TRBJ2-1; 8 positions match TRBD1. The CDR3 totals 15 residues. The V gene end was trimmed by 3 bases and the J gene end by 0 bases; junction bases not matched to a gene: 1. CDR1 is KGHSH and CDR2 is LQKENI in the germline V gene. The DNA for the CDR3 is TGTGCCAGCTCACCTGGGACAGGCTCCTACAATGAGCAGTTCTTC. Protein: CASSPGTGSYNEQFF.

The chain carries TRBV7-2 and TRBJ2-5; weak D call: TRBD2 (7 bases). Between the trimmed V and J ends, which lost 4 bases and 4 bases, there was a span of 16 bases. The length of the CDR3 is 15 residues. In germline, CDR1 is SGHTA, CDR2 FQGNSA. The CDR3, as DNA: TGTGCCAGCAGCTCGACCTACGGGGGGCGAGAGACCCAGTACTTC. Amino acids: CASSSTYGGRETQYF.

This chain connects TRBV5-1 to TRBJ2-5, with TRBD2 matching 10 bases. Germline V lookup: CDR1 SGHRS, CDR2 YFSETQ. With 5 bases clipped from V and 4 bases from J, the junction kept 14 bases outside the gene matches. The CDR3 spans 17 residues. The CDR3 nucleotides are TGCGCCAGCAGAACCGGACTAGCGGCCCGCTATGGAGAGACCCAGTACTTC. Its protein is CASRTGLAARYGETQYF.

The chain is built from TRBV4-2 and TRBJ2-5; 16 bases are a match to TRBD2. The V gene end was trimmed by 3 bases and the J gene end by 1 base; junction bases not matched to a gene: 11. Germline V gene lookup returns CDR1 LGHNA and CDR2 YNFKEQ. The CDR3 is made up of 20 amino acids. DNA of the CDR3: TGTGCCAGCAGCCAGGCGATTCCGGGACTAGCGGGGGGGCTCCAAGAGACCCAGTACTTC. It codes for CASSQAIPGLAGGLQETQYF.

This chain links TRBV13 with TRBJ1-2; TRBD1 aligns across 7 bases. V gave up 2 bases and J gave up 2 bases; unmatched junction bases: 8. Germline assignment: CDR1 PRHDT and CDR2 FYEKMQ (reference sequence). This CDR3 spans 16 amino acids. The CDR3 nucleotides read TGTGCCAGCAGCTTATACCCCCCGGGACAGAACTATGGCTACACCTTC. It is translated as CASSLYPPGQNYGYTF.

This clone was detected a few times. The chain has TRBV7-2 and TRBJ1-4, with 8 bases that match TRBD1. V shed 5 bases and J 8 bases; nucleotides not matched to a gene: 10. The length of the CDR3 is 15 residues. From germline, CDR1 is SGHTA and CDR2 FQGNSA. CDR3 protein: CASSPSPGGGEKLFF. The CDR3, as DNA: TGTGCCAGCAGCCCATCGCCAGGGGGCGGAGAAAAACTGTTTTTT.

The chain couples TRBV19 to TRBJ1-1; 10 bases align to TRBD1. V shed 8 bases, J shed 1 base, and the junction held 1 base outside the gene matches. Germline CDR1 LNHDA, CDR2 SQIVND (reference sequence). The length of the CDR3 is 13 residues. The DNA of the CDR3 is TGTGCCAGTGGGGACAGGGGGAACACTGAAGCTTTCTTT. Translation gives CASGDRGNTEAFF.

The V call is TRBV7-3, the J call TRBJ1-1, with a weak D call TRBD1 (5 bases). Trimming removed 5 bases at V and 8 bases at J, with 24 bases between. CDR1 SGHTA and CDR2 FQGTGA come from the germline V gene. The CDR3 runs 16 residues. The CDR3 DNA sequence: TGTGCCAGCAGCCCAAGAAATATTCGGGGGGTCCGCGAAGCTTTCTTT. It encodes CASSPRNIRGVREAFF.